The 4 T cell receptor beta chains listed next were all sequenced from one sample in a study of T-cell reconstitution after alpha-beta-depleted transplantation in children (dated by TCRdb to 2015 to 2016). Receptor libraries were prepared by PCR. TCRdb lists the instrument as Illumina HiSeq 2500. TCR libraries were prepared with molecular barcoding, using unique molecular identifiers to normalize TCRbeta repertoire quantification. TCRdb trimmed the raw reads at Q25, called clones with MiXCR and kept productive beta chains. Every CDR3 protein is listed once, alongside the most common genes and DNA of its rows. This sample is represented by about 500,000 distinct CDR3 sequences; roughly 10% of them were singletons. Jointly, the top ten make up 14% of the sample. This sample's treatment or condition label indicates: allogeneic hematopoietic cell transplantation with graft depleted of TCRalphabeta T cells and CD19 B cells.

The sample here was PBMCs, mostly from graft donor cells, taken 180 days after TCRalphabeta/CD19-depleted stem cell transplant. These receptor sequences come from a female patient aged 2 to 10 who had a stem cell transplant for aplastic anemia, so the T cells may come from the graft donor.

This clonotype was detected ten times or more. The rearrangement uses TRBV20-1 and TRBJ2-5; D not certain. The germline V and J ends were trimmed by 3 bases and 5 bases, with 10 bases remaining between them. The CDR3 consists of 12 residues. Germline-derived CDR1 and CDR2 are DFQATT and SNEGSKA (reference sequence). CDR3 in amino acids: CSASYQAETQYF. The CDR3 bases are TGCAGTGCTAGTTACCAAGCGGAGACCCAGTACTTC.

This clonotype was picked up a small number of times. The chain couples TRBV6-2 or TRBV6-3 to TRBJ1-2; 7 bases agree with TRBD1. Trimming removed 0 bases from V and 0 bases from J; junction bases left unmatched: 13. The CDR3 is 19 amino acids. The germline V gene encodes CDR1 MNHEY and CDR2 SVGEGT. In DNA form, the CDR3 reads TGTGCCAGCAGTTACTCTCAGCCCACGATCGGACAGGCTAACTATGGCTACACCTTC. Encoded protein: CASSYSQPTIGQANYGYTF.

The chain is built from TRBV4-3 and TRBJ2-7; D unresolved. Germline CDR1 LGHNA, CDR2 YSLEER. The CDR3 is made up of 13 amino acids. V lost 4 bases and J 5 bases, leaving 12 bases between the germline ends. The DNA for the CDR3 is TGCGCCAGCAGCCCCCCGGGCCTTGACGAGCAGTACGTC. Encoded protein: CASSPPGLDEQYV.

This clonotype was counted between two and nine times. The genes are TRBV19 and TRBJ2-2; no definite D call. This CDR3 is 16 amino acids long. CDR1 is LNHDA and CDR2 is SQIVND in the germline V gene (reference sequence). Trimming removed 7 bases from V and 5 bases from J, with 20 bases in between. CDR3 amino acids: CASTSPKGFETGELFF. CDR3 nucleotides: TGTGCCAGTACCTCTCCCAAGGGCTTCGAAACCGGGGAGCTGTTTTTT.